The source of this T cell receptor beta chain is a study of blood T cell repertoires in COVID-19. The overall study: Sources were T cells, B-cell-depleted T cells, or PBMCs; the material itself was cDNA or gDNA.

Germline trimming cut 6 bases from V and 4 bases from J; bases unmatched to any gene: 6. CDR3 length: 15 amino acids. Per the germline V gene, CDR1 is SEHNR and CDR2 is FQNEAQ (reference sequence). This clone was seen a handful of times. In the authors' methods: Amplifying reference gene primers gave estimates of nucleated cell counts. The assay was immunoSEQ multiplex PCR, and TCRdb's table has in-frame clones only and misses some. V, J and clone size reflect that table, while D and trimming were determined from the DNA. This sample has about 220,000 clones; around four fifths occur once, and the top ten carry 5.2%.

The receptor comes from a woman between 70 and 85 years old with COVID-19, enrolled during active disease. This chain connects TRBV7-9 to TRBJ2-6; 7 bases align to TRBD1. Sequenced sample: peripheral blood. CDR3 sequence (DNA): TGTGCCAGCAGTTTCACAGGGGCCGGGGCCAACGTCCTGACTTTC. It codes for CASSFTGAGANVLTF.